Listed below are T cell receptor beta chains from one sample, sequenced in a study of blood T cell repertoires in COVID-19. Only in-frame clones appear in the TCRdb table, and some are missing; sequencing was by immunoSEQ multiplex PCR. Of under 300,000 clones in the sample, 80% to 90% were seen once. The sample consisted of peripheral blood. These receptors all come from a man in his 60s with acute or convalescent COVID-19. Both conserved end residues are trimmed from each CDR3. A D gene is named only where the DNA matches it firmly.

d_call j_call v_call cdr3_aa
TRBD2 TRBJ2-1 TRBV27 ASRDGRNSYNEQF
TRBD2 TRBJ2-6 TRBV4-3 ASSQETSGRVAGANVLT
NA TRBJ1-1 TRBV27 ASSLRGEAF
NA TRBJ1-6 TRBV10-3 AISALESPLH
TRBD2 TRBJ2-4 TRBV7-8 ASNQSPGGGSKNIQY
NA TRBJ1-6 TRBV3-1/TRBV3-2 ASSSRLEEAPLH
NA TRBJ2-5 TRBV7-3 ASSLTGGQETQY
TRBD1 TRBJ1-6 TRBV11-3 ASSSTGLNSPLH
NA TRBJ2-7 TRBV11-3 ASSLDLRSRY
NA TRBJ2-5 TRBV30 AWTGQETQY
TRBD1 TRBJ1-4 TRBV5-6 ASNRGPNEKLF
TRBD1 TRBJ1-2 TRBV7-2 ASSYPGQGNYGYT
NA TRBJ2-7 TRBV28 ASGGLRSEQY
NA TRBJ1-5 TRBV20-1 SASSKLNQPQH
TRBD2 TRBJ2-1 TRBV6-6 ASSPVLAGDLSYNEQF
TRBD1 TRBJ1-1 TRBV28 ASSDRTGPGAKAF
NA TRBJ2-1 TRBV9 ASSDPQGGSYNEQF
NA TRBJ1-5 TRBV19 ASKPNSNQPQH
TRBD2 TRBJ2-2 TRBV4-1 ASSRSGRGGELF
NA TRBJ1-5 TRBV2 ASSDRVNQPQH
NA TRBJ2-3 TRBV19 ASSILLGGRGDTQY
NA TRBJ2-7 TRBV25-1 ASSELAGVPREQY
TRBD2 TRBJ2-3 TRBV12-3/TRBV12-4 ASSLTSGTQY